Following are 8 T cell receptor beta chains from one sample sequenced in a study of blood T cell repertoires in COVID-19. TCRdb keeps only in-frame clones here, not all; method: immunoSEQ multiplex PCR. Among fewer than 35,000 clones, around nine tenths were seen once, and the ten largest hold approximately 6.5%. The sample consisted of peripheral blood. These receptors all come from a human donor in a cohort sampled during active COVID-19.

This chain links TRBV14 with TRBJ1-1, with 7 bases that match TRBD1. After removal of 3 bases from V and 2 bases from J, the junction contained 6 bases not matched to a gene. Germline assignment: CDR1 SGHDN and CDR2 FVKESK. CDR3 size: 15 residues. CDR3 sequence reads: CASSQGDSGNTEAFF. In DNA form, the CDR3 reads TGTGCCAGCAGCCAGGGGGACAGCGGTAACACTGAAGCTTTCTTT. Variable domain in full (rest from reference TRBV14 and TRBJ1-1): EAGVTQFPSHSVIEKGQTVTLRCDPISGHDNLYWYRRVMGKEIKFLLHFVKESKQDESGMPNNRFLAERTGGTYSTLKVQPAELEDSGVYFCASSQGDSGNTEAFFGQGTRLTVV.

The V and J genes are TRBV4-1 and TRBJ2-7, with D possibly TRBD1 on 5 matching bases. The CDR3 has 14 amino acids. Germline CDR1 is MGHRA and CDR2 is YSYEKL. V was cut by 1 base and J by 4 bases, with 11 bases left in between. In DNA form, the CDR3 reads TGCGCCAGCAGCCAAGTACAGGAGTGGTACGAGCAGTACTTC. As protein: CASSQVQEWYEQYF.

The chain carries TRBV7-9 and TRBJ2-5, with 10 bases matching TRBD1. This CDR3 is built from 15 residues. The ends lost 3 bases at V and 7 bases at J; junction bases unmatched: 8. CDR1 is SEHNR, CDR2 FQNEAQ, per germline (reference sequence). The DNA of the CDR3 is TGTGCCAGCAGCTTCGCGACAGGGGGCGCGGGGACCCAGTACTTC. Translated, it gives CASSFATGGAGTQYF.

The CDR3, as DNA: TGTGCCAGCAGCTTAATGCCGGGACAGATGATGGACTATGGCTACACCTTC. Translation: CASSLMPGQMMDYGYTF. The chain links TRBV7-2 to TRBJ1-2; 7 nucleotides agree with TRBD1. The ends lost 2 bases at V and 3 bases at J; junction bases unmatched: 12. The germline V gene has CDR1 SGHTA and CDR2 FQGNSA. The CDR3 runs to 17 residues.

The chain recombines TRBV6-5 with TRBJ1-2, with a possible D match to TRBD1 (5 bases). V lost 7 bases to trimming and J lost 8 bases, with 14 bases between them. There are 12 residues in the CDR3. Germline V gene data show CDR1 as MNHEY and CDR2 as SVGAGI. The CDR3 loop reads CASMGPYRGYTF. CDR3 sequence (DNA): TGTGCCAGCATGGGGCCCTATCGGGGCTACACCTTC.

The chain is built from TRBV28 and TRBJ2-7; 7 bases fit TRBD2. Germline values: CDR1 MDHEN, CDR2 SYDVKM. Trimming at V came to 5 bases and at J to 2 bases, leaving 9 bases not matched to a gene. This CDR3 contains 15 residues. This CDR3 is CASSTSTGLPYEQYF. The CDR3 coding sequence is TGTGCCAGCAGTACCTCTACGGGACTACCCTACGAGCAGTACTTC.

This clone was counted a single time. The V gene is TRBV10-3, the J gene TRBJ2-5; 8 bases fit TRBD2. Germline V lookup: CDR1 ENHRY, CDR2 SYGVKD. The CDR3 is 13 amino acids. Germline trimming cut 8 bases from V and 5 bases from J; bases unmatched to any gene: 7. CDR3 coding DNA: TGTGCCATCGCCGGGGGGGCCGGGGAGACCCAGTACTTC. This translates into CAIAGGAGETQYF.

This rearrangement joins TRBV4-2 to TRBJ2-4; D call uncertain. The V gene lost 0 bases and the J gene lost 4 bases, with 13 bases spanning the gap. The CDR3 loop spans 16 amino acids. Per germline, CDR1 LGHNA and CDR2 YNFKEQ. DNA for the CDR3: TGTGCCAGCAGCCAAGAAATGGTCGTGCGAAAAAACATTCAGTACTTC. As protein: CASSQEMVVRKNIQYF.